This T cell receptor beta chain was recorded in a study of regulatory T cells in long-lasting Graves disease. The sample's time point: newly diagnosed GD, antithyroid drugs for less than 3 months. RNA from PBMCs was the source of the TCR library. Germline V gene sequence: CDR1 MNHEY, CDR2 SVGEGT. The V and J ends lost 5 bases and 6 bases respectively, with 13 bases between them. The CDR3 is made up of 14 amino acids. About this clonotype itself: A much larger clone sits a single nucleotide away, making a read error possible.

Researchers made TCR beta libraries by using iRepertoire HTBI primers and running Arm-PCR on CDR3 regions. TCRdb reprocessed the multiplex PCR reads with MiXCR, giving one entry per CDR3 protein. The profile shows 560,000 or so distinct CDR3 sequences, around 15% of them singletons. These same data were also listed under a study on T cells in Graves' hyperthyroidism and ophthalmopathy.

V and J are TRBV6-2 or TRBV6-3 and TRBJ2-2; D perhaps matches TRBD2 (6 bases). Sequenced material: peripheral blood mononuclear cells (PBMCs), taken at new diagnosis, from a patient treated with antithyroid drugs. The origin of this receptor is a young man with Graves disease. In DNA form, the CDR3 reads TGTGCCAGCAGTGAAGTTTGGGGGGCCGGGGAGCTGTTTTTT. It is translated as CASSEVWGAGELFF.